The 11 T cell receptor beta chains presented below share a single source sample, sequenced in a study of T cells in Graves' hyperthyroidism and ophthalmopathy. Authors of the study amplified TCR beta CDR3 regions from RNA transcripts. The HTBI primer set was used in a first-round RT-PCR of the TCR CDR3. In TCRdb, the multiplex PCR reads were re-called with MiXCR into one record per CDR3 protein. The sample yields 550,000 to 600,000 distinct CDR3 sequences, about half seen once. The sequencing input was peripheral blood or thyroid tissue (not recorded which). These receptors were collected from an adult woman with Graves' disease, either hyperthyroidism or ophthalmopathy (not recorded which).

This clonotype occurred many times. The rearrangement joins TRBV10-2 to TRBJ1-3, with D hard to call. Trimming left V 4 bases short and J 0 bases short, with 16 bases between. From germline, CDR1 is WSHSY and CDR2 SAAADI. The CDR3 sequence is 17 residues long. CDR3 amino acids: CASSADHAAVSGNTIYF. In DNA, the CDR3 is TGCGCCAGCAGTGCGGACCATGCCGCCGTCTCTGGAAACACCATATATTTT.

This clonotype came up many times. The J gene is TRBJ1-4, the V gene TRBV4-1; TRBD1 is a possible D gene (6 bases). V was trimmed by 1 base and J by 5 bases, leaving 11 bases between them. Germline V gives CDR1 MGHRA, CDR2 YSYEKL. The CDR3 spans 15 residues. This CDR3 reads CASSQADRQNEKLFF. CDR3 coding DNA: TGCGCCAGCAGCCAAGCGGACAGACAGAATGAAAAACTGTTTTTT.

V usage is TRBV10-3 and J usage is TRBJ1-3, with a possible D match to TRBD1 (5 bases). V lost 4 bases and J 2 bases, leaving 21 bases between the germline ends. Germline V lookup: CDR1 ENHRY, CDR2 SYGVKD. The CDR3 has 18 residues. The CDR3 sequence is CAISAGREGFGAGNTIYF. DNA for the CDR3: TGTGCCATCAGTGCTGGGCGGGAGGGGTTTGGCGCTGGAAACACCATATATTTT.

This clonotype has ten or more counts. The chain is built from TRBV4-1 and TRBJ2-7, with 9 bases fitting TRBD2. V trimming: 4 bases; J trimming: 4 bases; junction bases outside the gene matches: 8. The CDR3 has 15 residues. Germline-derived CDR1 and CDR2 are MGHRA and YSYEKL. The CDR3 region is CASSPRAGGGYEQYF. The CDR3 coding sequence is TGCGCCAGCAGCCCCCGAGCGGGAGGAGGGTACGAGCAGTACTTC.

Many counts were recorded for this clonotype. V and J are TRBV6-1 and TRBJ1-6; D is unclear. Per the germline V gene, CDR1 is MNHNS and CDR2 is SASEGT. V lost 4 bases to trimming and J lost 8 bases, with 6 bases between them. This CDR3 has 12 residues. For the CDR3, the DNA is TGTGCCAGCAGTGTGGGATATTCACCCCTCCACTTT. Amino acid sequence: CASSVGYSPLHF.

This clonotype was seen more than once but under ten times. The chain recombines TRBV28 with TRBJ1-5; no reliable D call. The CDR3 contains 14 residues. CDR1 and CDR2 (germline): MDHEN, SYDVKM. V was clipped by 2 bases and J by 7 bases, with 12 bases between them. The CDR3: CASSLPLSGQPQHF. CDR3 coding DNA: TGTGCCAGCAGTTTACCCCTTTCCGGGCAGCCCCAGCATTTT. Combining the CDR3 with reference TRBV28 and TRBJ1-5 gives the whole variable domain DVKVTQSSRYLVKRTGEKVFLECVQDMDHENMFWYRQDPGLGLRLIYFSYDVKMKEKGDIPEGYSVSREKKERFSLILESASTNQTSMYLCASSLPLSGQPQHFGDGTRLSIL.

The chain has TRBV2 and TRBJ2-5, with no clear D. Trimming cost V 5 bases and J 5 bases, with 12 bases left between them. Per germline, CDR1 SNHLY and CDR2 FYNNEI. The CDR3 totals 13 residues. CDR3 bases: TGTGCCAGCAGTTTAGGAATGTGGGAGACCCAGTACTTC. This gives the protein CASSLGMWETQYF.

Concerning this clonotype itself: A read error may account for a junction end that differs from germline. This sequence joins TRBV9 and TRBJ1-3; D perhaps matches TRBD1 (5 bases). The CDR3 consists of 15 residues. Germline V gene data show CDR1 as SGDLS and CDR2 as YYNGEE. CDR3 bases: TGTGCCAGCAGCGTCGGGACGGCCTCTAGAAACACCATATATTTT. This sequence encodes CASSVGTASRNTIYF.

The chain recombines TRBV6-5 with TRBJ1-2; 8 bases fit TRBD1. With 6 bases clipped from V and 8 bases from J, the junction kept 8 bases outside the gene matches. Germline-derived CDR1 and CDR2 are MNHEY and SVGAGI. The CDR3 spans 13 residues. The CDR3 nucleotides read TGTGCCAGCAGCTCGGGACAGGAGGGCGGCTACACCTTC. This sequence encodes CASSSGQEGGYTF.

This clonotype was counted ten times or more. The J gene is TRBJ2-2, the V gene TRBV7-8; 7 bases align to TRBD2. J gave up 6 bases and V 1 base, and 8 bases lay outside the gene matches. The CDR3 is 16 residues long. Per germline, CDR1 SGHVS and CDR2 FQNEAQ. The CDR3 nucleotides are TGTGCCAGCAGCTTAGGGGAGGGCCGGTTCCCCGGGGAGCTGTTTTTT. Translation: CASSLGEGRFPGELFF.

CDR3 residues: CASSPQDNQPQHF. The CDR3 coding sequence is TGTGCCAGCTCACCACAGGACAATCAGCCCCAGCATTTT. The chain couples TRBV18 to TRBJ1-5, with D unclear. The germline gives CDR1 KGHSH, CDR2 LQKENI. Trimming took 1 base from V and 3 from J, leaving 4 bases between them. There are 13 residues in the CDR3.